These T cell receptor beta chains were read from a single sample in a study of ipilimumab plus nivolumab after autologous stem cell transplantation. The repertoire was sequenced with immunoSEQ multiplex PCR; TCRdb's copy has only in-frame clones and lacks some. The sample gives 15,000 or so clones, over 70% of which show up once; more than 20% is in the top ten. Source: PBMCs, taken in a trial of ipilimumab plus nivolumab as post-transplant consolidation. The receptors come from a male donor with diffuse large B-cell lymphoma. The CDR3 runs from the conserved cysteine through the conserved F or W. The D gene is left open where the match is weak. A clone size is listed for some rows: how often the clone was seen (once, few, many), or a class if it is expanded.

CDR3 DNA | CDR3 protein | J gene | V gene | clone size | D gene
TGCGCCAGGGGGATAGGACGATACGAGCAGTACTTC | CARGIGRYEQYF | TRBJ2-7 | TRBV4-1 | - | -
TGTGCCACCAGCAGAGATGGGGAGGCGAGCGGGGAGCTGTTTTTT | CATSRDGEASGELFF | TRBJ2-2 | TRBV15 | - | -
TGTGCCAGCAGTCCGAAGCGATGGACTAGCGGGGGCCGAGAGACCCAGTACTTC | CASSPKRWTSGGRETQYF | TRBJ2-5 | TRBV28 | - | TRBD2
TGTGCCAGCAGCTCCCGACATAACACCGGGGAGCTGTTTTTT | CASSSRHNTGELFF | TRBJ2-2 | TRBV9 | - | -
TGTGCCAGCAGCCCGGGACCGAGAGGAGGCAAACTGTTTTTT | CASSPGPRGGKLFF | TRBJ1-4 | TRBV7-2 | - | -
TGTGCCAGCAGCGTAGGTGCAGGGGGTACTCAGCCCCAGCATTTT | CASSVGAGGTQPQHF | TRBJ1-5 | TRBV9 | - | TRBD1
TGTGCCTGGAGTACCCCCGGGCCAAGAACTTTCTTT | CAWSTPGPRTFF | TRBJ1-1 | TRBV30 | - | -
TGCGCCAGCAGTGGTGTTCTGCAGTACTTC | CASSGVLQYF | TRBJ2-7 | TRBV10-2 | - | -
TGCGCCAGCATCCGGGGGGGCACTGAAGCTTTCTTT | CASIRGGTEAFF | TRBJ1-1 | TRBV23-1 | - | -
TGTGCCAGCAGCCGAAGCGGGGGCTCCTACAATGAGCAGTTCTTC | CASSRSGGSYNEQFF | TRBJ2-1 | TRBV5-4 | - | TRBD2
TGTGCCAGTAGCACCGCCGGCCTCTCGACCTACAATGAGCAGTTCTTC | CASSTAGLSTYNEQFF | TRBJ2-1 | TRBV19 | - | -
TGTGCCAGCAGCTTACTTGGGCGGGGCTACAATGAGCAGTTCTTC | CASSLLGRGYNEQFF | TRBJ2-1 | TRBV7-2 | - | -
TGTGCCAGCAGCTTTACAGCGGCAGGCGAGCAGTACTTC | CASSFTAAGEQYF | TRBJ2-7 | TRBV7-3 | - | -
TGTGCCAGCACCCTAACACGAAATAATTCACCCCTCCACTTT | CASTLTRNNSPLHF | TRBJ1-6 | TRBV6-1 | - | -
TGTGCCAGCGCGGGTGACGCTGTGAATACGCAGTATTTT | CASAGDAVNTQYF | TRBJ2-3 | TRBV2 | - | -
TGTGCCAGCAGCTTGGCCAGGGGTAATTCACCCCTCCACTTT | CASSLARGNSPLHF | TRBJ1-6 | TRBV5-4 | - | -
TGTGCCAGCAGCCAAGACAGGGGTTGGGATGAGCAGTTCTTC | CASSQDRGWDEQFF | TRBJ2-1 | TRBV13 | - | TRBD1
TGTGCCAGCAGTGCGCTGGGACTAAGCTCTGGGGCCAACGTCCTGACTTTC | CASSALGLSSGANVLTF | TRBJ2-6 | TRBV6-1 | - | TRBD2
TGTGCCAGCAGTGAGGACAGGGACGCACAGCCCCAGCATTTT | CASSEDRDAQPQHF | TRBJ1-5 | TRBV28 | - | TRBD1
TGCGCCAGCAGCCAAGATGTAGGGGGAAACACCATATATTTT | CASSQDVGGNTIYF | TRBJ1-3 | TRBV4-3 | - | -
TGTGCCAGCAGCGGGATTGGGGGGGCCGCCTACAATGAGCAGTTCTTC | CASSGIGGAAYNEQFF | TRBJ2-1 | TRBV9 | - | -
TGCGCCAGCAGCGCACAGGAGAGCTCCTACAATGAGCAGTTCTTC | CASSAQESSYNEQFF | TRBJ2-1 | TRBV5-1 | - | -
TGCGCCAGCAGGGGAGAGTACAATGAGCAGTTCTTC | CASRGEYNEQFF | TRBJ2-1 | TRBV5-1 | - | -
TGTGCCAGCAGGACCCAGGGGTGGCTTGAAAAACTGTTTTTT | CASRTQGWLEKLFF | TRBJ1-4 | TRBV28 | - | -
TGCGCCAGCAGCTTGGTCGGCGGGCAAGAGACCCAGTACTTC | CASSLVGGQETQYF | TRBJ2-5 | TRBV5-1 | - | -
TGTGCCAGTACGCCGGGACCGCAACTCAGCAATCAGCCCCAGCATTTT | CASTPGPQLSNQPQHF | TRBJ1-5 | TRBV19 | few | -
TGTGCCAGCAGTCGACATGAGACCCAGTACTTC | CASSRHETQYF | TRBJ2-5 | TRBV28 | - | -
TGTGCCAGCAAAGTAGACAGGAGTAATGAAAAACTGTTTTTT | CASKVDRSNEKLFF | TRBJ1-4 | TRBV2 | - | -
TGCGCCAGCAGCTTAGAAGGGAGCGATGGCTACACCTTC | CASSLEGSDGYTF | TRBJ1-2 | TRBV5-1 | - | -
TGTGCCAGCAGGGTTCAGGTTGAGTCACCCCTCCACTTT | CASRVQVESPLHF | TRBJ1-6 | TRBV6-5 | - | -
TGTGCCAGCAGCGCGACGGCAACTAATGAAAAACTGTTTTTT | CASSATATNEKLFF | TRBJ1-4 | TRBV7-9 | - | -
TGTGCCAGCAGCTTGGGGCAGGGGGCATCCTACGAGCAGTACTTC | CASSLGQGASYEQYF | TRBJ2-7 | TRBV5-4 | - | TRBD1
TGTGCCAGCAGCTTAATCAGGGTGGGAAGGAACACTGAAGCTTTCTTT | CASSLIRVGRNTEAFF | TRBJ1-1 | TRBV7-3 | - | -
TGTGCCAGCAGTAAGACAGGGGGACTAGCGAAGGGTACGCAGTATTTT | CASSKTGGLAKGTQYF | TRBJ2-3 | TRBV28 | - | -
TGTGCCAGCAGCCTCAGGTCCACTAGCACAGATACGCAGTATTTT | CASSLRSTSTDTQYF | TRBJ2-3 | TRBV7-2 | - | -
TGTGCCAGCAGCTTACGCGAAGGACTGAACTATGGCTACACCTTC | CASSLREGLNYGYTF | TRBJ1-2 | TRBV7-2 | medium-sized | -
TGTGCCAGCAGCGTAGAGGAGGGACTAGCAGAGACCCAGTACTTC | CASSVEEGLAETQYF | TRBJ2-5 | TRBV9 | - | TRBD2
TGTGCCAGTAGCGCGGACAGGGGAAATTCACCCCTCCACTTT | CASSADRGNSPLHF | TRBJ1-6 | TRBV19 | few | TRBD1
TGTGCCAGCTCACTAACAAAGTACTACAATGAGCAGTTCTTC | CASSLTKYYNEQFF | TRBJ2-1 | TRBV18 | - | -
TGTGCCAGCAGTCTCAATTTTCAGCCCCAGCATTTT | CASSLNFQPQHF | TRBJ1-5 | TRBV28 | - | -
TGCGCCAGCAGCCATGATCTGGGAGGCCAAGAGACCCAGTACTTC | CASSHDLGGQETQYF | TRBJ2-5 | TRBV4-3 | - | -
TGTGCCAGCAGTGAGGAGGAAAAGAAACTGTTTTTT | CASSEEEKKLFF | TRBJ1-4 | TRBV2 | - | -
TGTGCCAGCAGCTTAGACAGGGTGTATGGAAACACCATATATTTT | CASSLDRVYGNTIYF | TRBJ1-3 | TRBV7-2 | - | -
TGCGCCAGCAGCCAGACTAGCGGGGCGGGTGGGACGCAGTATTTT | CASSQTSGAGGTQYF | TRBJ2-3 | TRBV5-1 | - | TRBD2
TGTGCCAGTAGTAGCCGGGACAGCCTTGTTCATGGCTACACCTTC | CASSSRDSLVHGYTF | TRBJ1-2 | TRBV19 | - | TRBD1
TGTGCCAGCACCCATCCGGGGGTAGCTTTCTTT | CASTHPGVAFF | TRBJ1-1 | TRBV6-1 | few | -
TGCGCCAGCAGCCAGTCTCTGGGGTCGGGTACTGAAGCTTTCTTT | CASSQSLGSGTEAFF | TRBJ1-1 | TRBV5-1 | - | -
TGTGCCAGCAGCTTGGGGGCAACTAATGAAAAACTGTTTTTT | CASSLGATNEKLFF | TRBJ1-4 | TRBV5-4 | - | -
TGTGCCAGCAGCCTAACCGTGAATCAGCCCCAGCATTTT | CASSLTVNQPQHF | TRBJ1-5 | TRBV14 | - | -
TGTGCCAGCAGGGGGGGATTTCGAGAAGAGACCCAGTACTTC | CASRGGFREETQYF | TRBJ2-5 | TRBV11-2 | - | -
TGTGCCAGCAGCAATCCAGGGGCAGGCGGTGAAGCTTTCTTT | CASSNPGAGGEAFF | TRBJ1-1 | TRBV13 | - | -
TGTGCCAGCAGTGAAGCTGGGTATAGCAATCAGCCCCAGCATTTT | CASSEAGYSNQPQHF | TRBJ1-5 | TRBV6-4 | - | -
TGTGCCAGCAGCTTAGAGGCGGAGACTGAAGCTTTCTTT | CASSLEAETEAFF | TRBJ1-1 | TRBV7-9 | - | -
TGTGCCAGCATGTCCGTGGCGGACAGGGCGAACACCGGGGAGCTGTTTTTT | CASMSVADRANTGELFF | TRBJ2-2 | TRBV28 | - | TRBD1
TGTGCCAGCAGCAGGACGGGGGGCCGGGCAGATACGCAGTATTTT | CASSRTGGRADTQYF | TRBJ2-3 | TRBV14 | - | -